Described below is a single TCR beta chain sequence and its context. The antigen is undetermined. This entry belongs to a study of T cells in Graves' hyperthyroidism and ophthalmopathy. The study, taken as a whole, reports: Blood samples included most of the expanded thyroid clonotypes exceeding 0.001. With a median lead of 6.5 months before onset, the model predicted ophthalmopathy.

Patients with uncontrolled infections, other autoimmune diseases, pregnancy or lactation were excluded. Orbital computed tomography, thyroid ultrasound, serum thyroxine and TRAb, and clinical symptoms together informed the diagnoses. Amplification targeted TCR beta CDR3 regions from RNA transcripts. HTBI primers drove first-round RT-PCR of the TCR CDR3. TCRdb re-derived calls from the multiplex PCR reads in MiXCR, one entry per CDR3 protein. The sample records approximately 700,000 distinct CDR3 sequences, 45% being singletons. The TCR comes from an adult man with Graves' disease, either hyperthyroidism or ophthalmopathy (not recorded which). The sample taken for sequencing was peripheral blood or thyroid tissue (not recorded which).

CDR3 loop: CAISGPVNTEAFF. DNA for the CDR3: TGTGCCATCAGTGGTCCCGTGAACACTGAAGCTTTCTTT. This chain uses TRBV10-3 with TRBJ1-1, with D unresolved. V was clipped by 4 bases and J by 0 bases, with 6 bases between them. This CDR3 comprises 13 residues. CDR1 is ENHRY, CDR2 SYGVKD, per germline.